Listed here are 30 T cell receptor beta chains from one sample, sequenced in a study of beta chain features in type 1 diabetes. As every portion of the isolated RNA was reverse transcribed, the sequencing read expressed TCRB transcripts. TCRdb keeps only in-frame clones here, not all; method: immunoSEQ multiplex PCR. This repertoire shows around 240,000 clones, 7.5% to 10% found once; its top ten account for 0.034%. What was sequenced was naive CD4+ T cells from blood. The receptors were sampled from a woman in her late teens or twenties in good health.

This clone appeared a few times. The chain uses TRBV30 and TRBJ1-3; 9 bases map to TRBD1. This CDR3 has 15 residues. Germline assignment: CDR1 GTSNPN and CDR2 SVGIG (reference sequence). V lost 0 bases to trimming and J lost 4 bases; unmatched junction nucleotides: 4. The CDR3 bases are TGTGCCTGGAGTGTAGACAGGGGGTCCGGAAACACCATATATTTT. This codes for CAWSVDRGSGNTIYF.

The rearrangement joins TRBV30 to TRBJ1-4, with D tentatively TRBD1 (5 bases). The germline gives CDR1 GTSNPN, CDR2 SVGIG (reference sequence). The germline V and J ends were trimmed by 3 bases and 6 bases, with 14 bases remaining between them. The CDR3 extends over 14 amino acids. CDR3 nucleotides: TGTGCCTGGAGAGCTGGGAGGGGCCATGAAAAACTGTTTTTT. Encoded protein: CAWRAGRGHEKLFF.

V usage is TRBV5-1 and J usage is TRBJ2-4; 8 positions agree with TRBD2. The germline CDR1 and CDR2 sequences are SGHRS and YFSETQ. J was trimmed by 7 bases and V by 1 base; bases with no gene match: 10. The length of the CDR3 is 16 residues. The CDR3 nucleotides read TGCGCCAGCAGCTTGTACGGGAGGGGAATGGAGAACATTCAGTACTTC. Its translation is CASSLYGRGMENIQYF.

This chain joins TRBV19 and TRBJ2-2; the D is unclear. Trimming left V 3 bases short and J 4 bases short, with 9 bases between. This CDR3 comprises 14 residues. Germline V gene lookup returns CDR1 LNHDA and CDR2 SQIVND (reference sequence). The CDR3 DNA reads as TGTGCCAGTAGTATCTACAGATCCACCGGGGAGCTGTTTTTT. Amino acid sequence: CASSIYRSTGELFF.

This chain uses TRBV29-1 with TRBJ1-1, with D unresolved. The CDR3 consists of 13 residues. CDR1 SQVTM and CDR2 ANQGSEA come from the germline V gene. V lost 6 bases and J lost 1, with 12 bases in between. CDR3 in DNA: TGCAGCGTCGTTTTTATCGGGAACACTGAAGCTTTCTTT. Protein sequence: CSVVFIGNTEAFF.

This clone was detected only a few times. V gene TRBV29-1 combines with J gene TRBJ2-1; TRBD2 aligns across 10 bases. V lost 3 bases to trimming and J lost 1 base; unmatched junction nucleotides: 9. CDR1 is SQVTM, CDR2 ANQGSEA, per germline. The CDR3 has 17 residues. The chain's CDR3 is CSVESSGGALSYNEQFF. CDR3 sequence (DNA): TGCAGCGTTGAGTCCAGCGGGGGGGCCTTATCCTACAATGAGCAGTTCTTC.

This clone was recorded a few times. CDR3 protein: CASSIGQAPTDTQYF. In DNA form, the CDR3 reads TGTGCCAGCAGCATCGGACAGGCCCCCACAGATACGCAGTATTTT. The chain is built from TRBV5-4 and TRBJ2-3; TRBD1 matches at 7 bases. The CDR3 sequence is 15 residues long. Germline V gene lookup returns CDR1 SGHNT and CDR2 YYREEE (reference sequence). V trimming: 4 bases; J trimming: 2 bases; junction bases outside the gene matches: 7.

This clone showed up just a few times. The chain couples TRBV27 to TRBJ2-1; 9 positions match TRBD1. This CDR3 region has 16 residues. CDR1 and CDR2 from the germline V gene are MNHEY and SMNVEV (reference sequence). V shed 3 bases and J 7 bases; nucleotides not matched to a gene: 10. CDR3 in amino acids: CASSFPGQGFLNEQFF. The CDR3 nucleotides read TGTGCCAGCAGTTTCCCGGGACAGGGATTTTTGAATGAGCAGTTCTTC.

This clone was counted only a few times. The chain recombines TRBV7-2 with TRBJ2-3; 10 nucleotides line up with TRBD1. The V gene end was trimmed by 6 bases and the J gene end by 3 bases; junction bases not matched to a gene: 9. There are 16 residues in the CDR3. Germline lookup yields CDR1 SGHTA and CDR2 FQGNSA. CDR3 sequence reads: CASSYPGQGRTDTQYF. As DNA, the CDR3 is TGTGCCAGCAGTTACCCGGGACAGGGGAGGACAGATACGCAGTATTTT.

The sample holds a few counts of this clone. This chain uses TRBV5-6 with TRBJ2-4, with 9 nucleotides matching TRBD1. This CDR3 has 14 residues. Trimming at V came to 3 bases and at J to 5 bases, leaving 3 bases not matched to a gene. Per the germline V gene, CDR1 is SGHDT and CDR2 is YYEEEE. The DNA of the CDR3 is TGTGCCAGCAGCTCACAGGGGGCCGAAAACATTCAGTACTTC. This encodes CASSSQGAENIQYF.

As regards this clone: At the DNA level, this CDR3 is encoded by other sequences in the same sample as well. V usage is TRBV5-1 and J usage is TRBJ1-2; 9 nucleotides match TRBD1. Germline V gives CDR1 SGHRS, CDR2 YFSETQ. Trimming removed 2 bases from V and 5 bases from J; junction bases left unmatched: 1. The CDR3 consists of 13 residues. CDR3 coding DNA: TGCGCCAGCAGCTTAGGGACAGGGTATGGCTACACCTTC. Its protein is CASSLGTGYGYTF.

This clone was observed a handful of times. This sequence joins TRBV7-9 and TRBJ1-4, with a possible D match to TRBD1 (5 bases). The CDR3 runs to 14 residues. Trimming pared 2 bases from V and 1 base from J, leaving 5 bases between. Germline V gives CDR1 SEHNR, CDR2 FQNEAQ (reference sequence). The CDR3 DNA follows: TGTGCCAGCAGCTTACAGGGAACTAATGAAAAACTGTTTTTT. It codes for CASSLQGTNEKLFF.

V usage is TRBV9 and J usage is TRBJ2-7, with no clear D. From germline, CDR1 is SGDLS and CDR2 YYNGEE. The CDR3 is made up of 13 amino acids. Trimming pared 0 bases from V and 7 bases from J, leaving 11 bases between. The CDR3, as DNA: TGTGCCAGCAGCGTAGTCCCAGCGAGAGAGCAGTACTTC. It specifies CASSVVPAREQYF.

This chain links TRBV5-1 with TRBJ2-5; possible D gene TRBD2, 5 bases. Germline V gene sequence: CDR1 SGHRS, CDR2 YFSETQ. This CDR3 region has 14 residues. V was pared by 1 base and J by 1 base, with 8 bases between. CDR3 loop: CASSLSGAQETQYF. The CDR3 bases are TGCGCCAGCAGCTTGAGCGGAGCCCAAGAGACCCAGTACTTC.

The chain couples TRBV6-6 to TRBJ1-1, with unresolved D. Deletions cut 4 bases from V and 5 bases from J, with 8 bases between. Germline V gene sequence: CDR1 MNHNY, CDR2 SVGAGI (reference sequence). CDR3 size: 12 residues. This chain's CDR3 is CASSFSGTEAFF. In DNA form, the CDR3 reads TGTGCCAGCAGTTTTTCGGGAACTGAAGCTTTCTTT.

This chain joins TRBV5-4 and TRBJ2-7; 7 bases agree with TRBD1. CDR1 and CDR2 from the germline V gene are SGHNT and YYREEE (reference sequence). Trimming at V came to 4 bases and at J to 2 bases, leaving 9 bases not matched to a gene. The length of the CDR3 is 15 residues. In nucleotides, the CDR3 is TGTGCCAGCAGCCCCGTCCCGGACAGGCCCTACGAGCAGTACTTC. Its translation is CASSPVPDRPYEQYF. Based on the CDR3 plus reference TRBV5-4 and TRBJ2-7, the full variable domain is ETGVTQSPTHLIKTRGQQVTLRCSSQSGHNTVSWYQQALGQGPQFIFQYYREEENGRGNFPPRFSGLQFPNYSSELNVNALELDDSALYLCASSPVPDRPYEQYFGPGTRLTVT.

This chain joins TRBV9 and TRBJ2-7; 8 positions agree with TRBD1. The V and J ends lost 4 bases and 0 bases, in that order; junction bases with no gene match: 6. The CDR3 totals 15 residues. Germline CDR1 SGDLS, CDR2 YYNGEE. The CDR3 reads CASSPGDRSSYEQYF. In nucleotides, the CDR3 is TGTGCCAGCAGCCCAGGGGACAGGAGCTCCTACGAGCAGTACTTC.

This clone was seen a few times. The rearrangement links TRBV5-1 to TRBJ1-1, with a tentative D call TRBD1 (6 bases). Trimming shortened V by 4 bases and J by 6 bases, and 13 bases separated the two germline ends. This CDR3 has 13 amino acids. Germline loops: CDR1 SGHRS, CDR2 YFSETQ. In DNA, the CDR3 is TGCGCCAGCAGCCCACAACAGGGCGCTGAAGCTTTCTTT. This sequence encodes CASSPQQGAEAFF. The complete variable domain, with remaining parts taken from reference TRBV5-1 and TRBJ1-1, reads KAGVTQTPRYLIKTRGQQVTLSCSPISGHRSVSWYQQTPGQGLQFLFEYFSETQRNKGNFPGRFSGRQFSNSRSEMNVSTLELGDSALYLCASSPQQGAEAFFGQGTRLTVV.

A few counts support this clone. The chain carries TRBV5-4 and TRBJ2-5; D remains ambiguous. The CDR3 loop spans 13 amino acids. V shed 2 bases and J shed 1 base, with 6 bases lying between them. From germline, CDR1 is SGHNT and CDR2 YYREEE (reference sequence). DNA for the CDR3: TGTGCCAGCAGCTTTTGGGCCCAAGAGACCCAGTACTTC. It yields the protein CASSFWAQETQYF.

A few counts support this clone. The chain is built from TRBV5-1 and TRBJ2-7, with D possibly matching TRBD1 (6 bases). V gave up 2 bases and J gave up 2 bases, with 14 bases separating them. The CDR3 sequence is 15 residues long. CDR1 SGHRS and CDR2 YFSETQ come from the germline V gene. CDR3 DNA sequence: TGCGCCAGCAGCTTAACCAGCGGACAGACCTACGAGCAGTACTTC. This sequence encodes CASSLTSGQTYEQYF.

This clone was detected many times. J is TRBJ2-4 and V is TRBV7-9; weak D call: TRBD2 (5 bases). V was clipped by 1 base and J by 11 bases, with 9 bases between them. There are 12 residues in the CDR3. Germline loops: CDR1 SEHNR, CDR2 FQNEAQ (reference sequence). The CDR3 spells CASSLELGVQYF. In nucleotides, the CDR3 is TGTGCCAGCAGCTTAGAATTGGGAGTTCAGTACTTC.

The chain links TRBV5-1 to TRBJ2-7; 11 bases map to TRBD2. V shed 0 bases and J 0 bases; nucleotides not matched to a gene: 8. In germline, CDR1 is SGHRS, CDR2 YFSETQ. The CDR3 runs to 18 residues. The CDR3 nucleotides read TGCGCCAGCAGCTTGGTTGGGCTAGCGGGAGGAAGCTCCTACGAGCAGTACTTC. As protein: CASSLVGLAGGSSYEQYF.

This clone was found a few times. This chain connects TRBV30 to TRBJ2-7; unclear D gene. Germline V gives CDR1 GTSNPN, CDR2 SVGIG (reference sequence). V was shortened by 2 bases and J by 5 bases, with 10 bases between the two germline ends. The CDR3 covers 12 residues. CDR3 coding DNA: TGTGCCTGGAGTCGTACAACCGACGAGCAGTACTTC. Its translation is CAWSRTTDEQYF.

The rearrangement links TRBV30 to TRBJ2-5; TRBD2 might be the D (5 bases). Germline V gives CDR1 GTSNPN, CDR2 SVGIG (reference sequence). Between the trimmed V and J ends, which lost 1 base and 0 bases, there was a span of 9 bases. The CDR3 loop spans 14 amino acids. CDR3 DNA: TGTGCCTGGAGTGAAGCGGCAAACCAAGAGACCCAGTACTTC. Protein product: CAWSEAANQETQYF.

V usage is TRBV10-3 and J usage is TRBJ1-1, with 11 bases that match TRBD1. The CDR3 sequence is 15 residues long. Trimming removed 6 bases from V and 4 bases from J; junction bases left unmatched: 7. The germline V gene has CDR1 ENHRY and CDR2 SYGVKD. This chain's CDR3 is CAISGQGAAGTEAFF. The CDR3 DNA sequence: TGTGCCATCAGCGGACAGGGGGCGGCAGGCACTGAAGCTTTCTTT.

J is TRBJ2-1 and V is TRBV5-1, with 15 positions matching TRBD2. The CDR3 covers 18 residues. CDR1 and CDR2 (germline): SGHRS, YFSETQ. Germline trimming cut 4 bases from V and 8 bases from J; bases unmatched to any gene: 13. CDR3 nucleotides: TGCGCCAGCAGCCCCGGGGGACTAGCGGGGGGTATGCACGATGAGCAGTTCTTC. Amino acids: CASSPGGLAGGMHDEQFF.

The rearrangement joins TRBV11-2 to TRBJ2-5, with D tentatively TRBD2 (5 bases). CDR1 is SGHAT, CDR2 FQNNGV, per germline. The V end lost 5 bases, the J end lost 0 bases, and 13 bases lay between the germline ends. The CDR3 runs 15 residues. CDR3 amino acids: CASSPVAGDQETQYF. The CDR3 nucleotides read TGTGCCAGCAGCCCCGTGGCGGGCGACCAAGAGACCCAGTACTTC.

The genes are TRBV7-6 and TRBJ1-1; weak D call: TRBD1 (5 bases). This CDR3 comprises 15 residues. V was shortened by 1 base and J by 2 bases, with 11 bases between the two germline ends. Per the germline V gene, CDR1 is SGHVS and CDR2 is FNYEAQ. The CDR3 DNA is TGTGCCAGCAGCTTAGTTAGGGGTCCAAACACTGAAGCTTTCTTT. Translation gives CASSLVRGPNTEAFF.

The chain couples TRBV5-4 to TRBJ1-1, with 9 bases that match TRBD1. J was trimmed by 5 bases and V by 6 bases; bases with no gene match: 11. CDR1 is SGHNT, CDR2 YYREEE, per germline (reference sequence). This CDR3 is built from 15 residues. This CDR3 is CASTSAGTGWTEAFF. The CDR3 coding sequence is TGTGCCAGCACCTCCGCTGGGACAGGGTGGACTGAAGCTTTCTTT.

This chain links TRBV27 with TRBJ2-3; D unresolved. The V end was cut by 7 bases, the J end by 2 bases, with 13 bases between. CDR3 size: 14 residues. CDR1 and CDR2 (germline): MNHEY, SMNVEV (reference sequence). CDR3 sequence (DNA): TGTGCCAGCAAGCACACAGAATTCACAGATACGCAGTATTTT. Translation gives CASKHTEFTDTQYF.